This TCR beta chain was captured by sequencing in a study of response to subunit inactivated influenza vaccine. TCRdb reprocessed the RT-PCR reads with MiXCR, giving one entry per CDR3 protein. The profile shows approximately 490,000 distinct CDR3 sequences, 6% to 9% of them singletons. This clonotype has just a few counts. Its specificity is not known. Findings of the study overall: With each seasonal influenza vaccination, the authors suggested, few new T cells are recruited.

Trimming pared 4 bases from V and 4 bases from J, leaving 13 bases between. The CDR3 consists of 15 residues. Germline lookup yields CDR1 SGHAT and CDR2 FQNNGV. The chain uses TRBV11-2 and TRBJ1-4; the D gene is possibly TRBD1 (5 bases). This TCR derives from a man in his fifties or sixties who received an inactivated influenza vaccine. The sequenced sample was PBMCs from blood, obtained roughly 24 months after vaccination. The CDR3 region has the DNA TGTGCCAGCAGCTCCCCCGACAGTTATAATGAAAAACTGTTTTTT. It yields the protein CASSSPDSYNEKLFF.